This note documents a single T cell receptor beta chain sequence. The entry originates in a study of blood T cell repertoires in COVID-19. Here immunoSEQ multiplex PCR was the method, and the copy in TCRdb shows in-frame clones only, minus some. The repertoire consists of about 250,000 clones, with 65% to 90% occurring once and the leading ten covering about 1.7%. The sequenced sample consisted of PBMCs or T cells enriched from blood (not recorded which). This TCR derives from a middle-aged man who had recovered from COVID-19.

The CDR3 coding sequence is TGTGCCAGCAGCTTAGTATGGACAGGGGTAAACACTGAAGCTTTCTTT. Translated, it gives CASSLVWTGVNTEAFF. The chain is built from TRBV11-2 and TRBJ1-1; 9 bases match TRBD1. CDR3 length equals 16 residues. Germline V CDR1 and CDR2: SGHAT, FQNNGV. J gave up 2 bases and V 1 base, and 5 bases lay outside the gene matches.